Each of the 22 T cell receptor beta chains below was sequenced from the same sample in a study of T cells after yellow fever vaccination. TCRdb reanalysed the 5' RACE reads using MiXCR and keeps one entry per CDR3 protein. This table has about 160,000 distinct CDR3 sequences, approximately 6.7% appearing once. Here the sequenced sample was CD4+ T cells sorted from PBMCs, taken around 5 days after the first yellow fever vaccination. Every receptor here comes from a man aged 18 to 29 who received the YFV17D yellow fever vaccine.

Ten or more counts support this clonotype. The chain carries TRBV12-3 or TRBV12-4 and TRBJ1-1, with 10 bases aligning to TRBD1. The CDR3 length is 15 residues. Germline trimming cut 6 bases from V and 0 bases from J; bases unmatched to any gene: 4. The CDR3 nucleotides are TGTGCCAGCAGCGGGACAGGGGATTTGAACACTGAAGCTTTCTTT. Protein sequence: CASSGTGDLNTEAFF.

This clonotype was observed at least ten times. The CDR3 here is CSARDPRGDRPNEQFF. Written as DNA, the CDR3 is TGCAGTGCTAGGGACCCCAGGGGAGACAGGCCCAATGAGCAGTTCTTC. This chain uses TRBV20-1 with TRBJ2-1; D may be TRBD1 (6 bases). Germline assignment: CDR1 DFQATT and CDR2 SNEGSKA (reference sequence). The ends were cut back, 3 bases at V and 6 bases at J, with 21 bases in the middle. The CDR3 is 16 residues long.

This clonotype has more than one count but fewer than ten. This chain links TRBV12-3 or TRBV12-4 with TRBJ2-1; D not resolved. There are 13 residues in the CDR3. V lost 6 bases to trimming and J lost 5 bases, with 11 bases between them. Here the CDR3 reads CASRIETNNEQFF. DNA of the CDR3: TGTGCCAGCAGAATAGAGACAAACAATGAGCAGTTCTTC.

In its sample, this clonotype was seen many times. The chain recombines TRBV20-1 with TRBJ2-3; 11 positions match TRBD2. Germline loops: CDR1 DFQATT, CDR2 SNEGSKA (reference sequence). Trimming at V came to 6 bases and at J to 5 bases, leaving 10 bases not matched to a gene. This CDR3 region has 15 residues. CDR3 region: CSAELAGGGGDTQYF. CDR3 nucleotide sequence: TGCAGTGCCGAGCTAGCGGGGGGAGGTGGAGATACGCAGTATTTT.

In this sample, this clonotype turned up many times. V and J are TRBV5-1 and TRBJ2-3; 13 nucleotides align to TRBD2. This CDR3 region has 17 residues. The V gene's germline CDR1 is SGHRS and CDR2 YFSETQ. Unmatched junction bases numbered 6, after V lost 3 bases and J lost 2 bases. This CDR3 reads CASSWGLAGTLTDTQYF. The CDR3 DNA reads TGCGCCAGCAGCTGGGGACTAGCGGGGACCCTCACAGATACGCAGTATTTT.

The V and J genes are TRBV2 and TRBJ1-5; D perhaps matches TRBD1 (5 bases). Trimming took 11 bases from V and 2 from J, leaving 16 bases between them. From germline, CDR1 is SNHLY and CDR2 FYNNEI. This CDR3 is built from 14 residues. CDR3 region: CAGTTQGGNQPQHF. CDR3 nucleotides: TGTGCCGGAACGACGCAGGGAGGCAATCAGCCCCAGCATTTT.

This clonotype was counted only a few times. The V gene is TRBV19, the J gene TRBJ2-2; D perhaps matches TRBD1 (5 bases). V was shortened by 3 bases and J by 5 bases, with 10 bases between the two germline ends. This CDR3 is 14 amino acids long. Germline loops: CDR1 LNHDA, CDR2 SQIVND (reference sequence). Here the CDR3 reads CASSMQGRTGELFF. In DNA form, the CDR3 reads TGTGCCAGTAGTATGCAGGGCAGAACCGGGGAGCTGTTTTTT.

There are many counts of this clonotype. The chain combines TRBV7-3 with TRBJ1-1, with D hard to call. The CDR3 totals 13 residues. The germline CDR1 and CDR2 sequences are SGHTA and FQGTGA. Trimming took 5 bases from V and 1 from J, leaving 8 bases between them. The CDR3 coding sequence is TGTGCCAGCAGCACGCAAGAGAACACTGAAGCTTTCTTT. It encodes CASSTQENTEAFF.

The CDR3 nucleotides read TGTGCCAGCAGCTTAGGGACGAGGGGAAGGGGCAATCAGCCCCAGCATTTT. It is translated as CASSLGTRGRGNQPQHF. This rearrangement joins TRBV7-6 to TRBJ1-5; perhaps TRBD1 as D (5 bases). The CDR3 has 17 residues. Germline CDR1 reads SGHVS; CDR2 reads FNYEAQ. Trimming left V 1 base short and J 2 bases short, with 15 bases between.

This clonotype showed up many times. V is TRBV20-1 and J is TRBJ1-4; possibly TRBD1 for D (5 bases). Looked up from germline, CDR1 is DFQATT and CDR2 is SNEGSKA (reference sequence). This CDR3 is 13 amino acids long. V gave up 3 bases and J gave up 8 bases, with 13 bases separating them. The CDR3 reads CSASKGDGEKLFF. The CDR3 DNA follows: TGCAGTGCTAGTAAAGGGGACGGAGAAAAACTGTTTTTT.

There are a few counts of this clonotype. The chain has TRBV7-9 and TRBJ1-1; 10 nucleotides align to TRBD1. Germline CDR1 is SEHNR and CDR2 is FQNEAQ (reference sequence). The CDR3 covers 15 residues. The trim removed 4 bases at V and 4 bases at J, leaving 6 bases unmatched. CDR3 amino acids: CASSSGTGAGTEAFF. The CDR3 DNA reads TGTGCCAGCAGCTCGGGGACAGGGGCGGGCACTGAAGCTTTCTTT.

This clonotype has just a few counts. The chain joins TRBV7-9 to TRBJ2-5; D uncertain. The CDR3 totals 13 residues. V lost 5 bases, J lost 7 bases, and 14 bases lay in between. Per the germline V gene, CDR1 is SEHNR and CDR2 is FQNEAQ (reference sequence). The CDR3 DNA reads TGTGCCAGCAGCCCCGGCCAAACGGGGACCCAGTACTTC. Its translation is CASSPGQTGTQYF.

There are many counts of this clonotype. The chain combines TRBV20-1 with TRBJ2-5; D tentatively fits TRBD1 or TRBD2 (6 bases each). The ends were cut back, 8 bases at V and 5 bases at J, with 15 bases in the middle. CDR1 and CDR2 from the germline V gene are DFQATT and SNEGSKA (reference sequence). The CDR3 runs to 12 residues. The CDR3 nucleotides read TGCAGTTCCCCCCGGGGGCTGGAGACCCAGTACTTC. Its protein is CSSPRGLETQYF.

This clonotype has more than one count but fewer than ten. The chain combines TRBV5-1 with TRBJ1-4; D is uncertain. Trimming stripped 3 bases from V and 0 bases from J, with 6 bases between. The CDR3 is 14 amino acids. Germline lookup yields CDR1 SGHRS and CDR2 YFSETQ. CDR3 sequence (DNA): TGCGCCAGCAGCTCTTCTGCAACTAATGAAAAACTGTTTTTT. This codes for CASSSSATNEKLFF.

This clonotype was seen many times. This chain uses TRBV7-6 with TRBJ2-7; a possible D gene is TRBD2 (6 bases). Trimming pared 4 bases from V and 7 bases from J, leaving 17 bases between. CDR1 and CDR2 (germline): SGHVS, FNYEAQ. The CDR3 covers 14 residues. The CDR3 coding sequence is TGTGCCAGCAGCTCCTGGTCGGGGGATAGGGAGCAGTACTTC. It specifies CASSSWSGDREQYF.

The rearrangement joins TRBV19 to TRBJ1-1; no definite D call. V was clipped by 7 bases and J by 4 bases, with 13 bases between them. The CDR3 is 13 residues long. Per germline, CDR1 LNHDA and CDR2 SQIVND (reference sequence). DNA of the CDR3: TGTGCCAGTATGGAGGCCGGAGGCACTGAAGCTTTCTTT. Translating gives CASMEAGGTEAFF.

This clonotype was picked up many times. V usage is TRBV11-2 and J usage is TRBJ1-1; no firm D call. CDR1 is SGHAT, CDR2 FQNNGV, per germline. This CDR3 has 14 residues. Trimming cost V 5 bases and J 4 bases, with 14 bases left between them. As DNA, the CDR3 is TGTGCCAGCAGCGCGACGCGGGCCGGCACTGAAGCTTTCTTT. Protein product: CASSATRAGTEAFF.

This clonotype was seen repeatedly, ten times or more. The rearrangement links TRBV4-3 to TRBJ1-2, with 8 positions matching TRBD1. Trimming at V came to 4 bases and at J to 2 bases, leaving 12 bases not matched to a gene. Germline-derived CDR1 and CDR2 are LGHNA and YSLEER. The CDR3 is 17 amino acids. The CDR3: CASSPRRFRGPNYGYTF. Written as DNA, the CDR3 is TGCGCCAGCAGCCCCCGACGGTTCAGGGGGCCGAACTATGGCTACACCTTC.

This chain connects TRBV5-1 to TRBJ2-6; D remains ambiguous. Trimming left V 3 bases short and J 2 bases short, with 18 bases between. CDR1 SGHRS and CDR2 YFSETQ come from the germline V gene. The CDR3 is made up of 18 amino acids. CDR3 sequence reads: CASSWMNSMGPGANVLTF. The CDR3 coding sequence is TGCGCCAGCAGCTGGATGAATAGTATGGGCCCTGGGGCCAACGTCCTGACTTTC. Using reference TRBV5-1 and TRBJ2-6 for the parts outside the CDR3, the full variable domain is KAGVTQTPRYLIKTRGQQVTLSCSPISGHRSVSWYQQTPGQGLQFLFEYFSETQRNKGNFPGRFSGRQFSNSRSEMNVSTLELGDSALYLCASSWMNSMGPGANVLTFGAGSRLTVL.

This clonotype was seen many times. The V call is TRBV6-5, the J call TRBJ2-3; D is unresolved. CDR3 length equals 14 residues. The germline CDR1 and CDR2 sequences are MNHEY and SVGAGI. Trimming removed 0 bases at V and 6 bases at J, with 10 bases between. For the CDR3, the DNA is TGTGCCAGCAGTTACTCCATATTCAGGGATACGCAGTATTTT. This sequence encodes CASSYSIFRDTQYF.

Many counts were recorded for this clonotype. A much larger clone lies one base from this, so it may be a read error. The chain carries TRBV7-2 and TRBJ2-3; D gene uncertain. The germline V gene encodes CDR1 SGHTA and CDR2 FQGNSA. The ends were cut back, 2 bases at V and 5 bases at J, with 5 bases in the middle. The CDR3 length is 12 residues. The DNA of the CDR3 is TGTGCCAGCAGCTTACTAAGAGATACGCAGTATTTT. Protein product: CASSLLRDTQYF.

The chain combines TRBV11-3 with TRBJ2-1; 10 bases map to TRBD1. The V and J ends lost 1 base and 7 bases, in that order; junction bases with no gene match: 4. CDR1 is SGHNT, CDR2 YENEEA, per germline. This CDR3 has 15 residues. The CDR3 is CASSLGDRGGNEQFF. The CDR3 DNA reads TGTGCCAGCAGCTTAGGGGACAGGGGTGGGAATGAGCAGTTCTTC.